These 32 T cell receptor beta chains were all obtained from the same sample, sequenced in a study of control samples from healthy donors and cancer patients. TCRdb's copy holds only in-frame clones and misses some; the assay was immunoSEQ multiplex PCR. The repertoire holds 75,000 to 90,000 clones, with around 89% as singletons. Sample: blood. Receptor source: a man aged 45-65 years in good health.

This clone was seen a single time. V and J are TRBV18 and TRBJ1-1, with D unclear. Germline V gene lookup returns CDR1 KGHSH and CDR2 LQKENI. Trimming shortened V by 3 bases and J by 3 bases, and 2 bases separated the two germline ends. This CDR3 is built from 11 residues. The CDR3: CASSPDTEAFF. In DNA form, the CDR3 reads TGTGCCAGCTCACCTGACACTGAAGCTTTCTTT.

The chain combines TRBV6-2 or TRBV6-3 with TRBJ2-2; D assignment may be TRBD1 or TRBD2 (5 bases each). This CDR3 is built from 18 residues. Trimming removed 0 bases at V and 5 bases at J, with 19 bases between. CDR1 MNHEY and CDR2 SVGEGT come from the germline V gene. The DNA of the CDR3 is TGTGCCAGCAGTTACTCGAGCCTTGGTCCGGGGCGGACCGGGGAGCTGTTTTTT. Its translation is CASSYSSLGPGRTGELFF.

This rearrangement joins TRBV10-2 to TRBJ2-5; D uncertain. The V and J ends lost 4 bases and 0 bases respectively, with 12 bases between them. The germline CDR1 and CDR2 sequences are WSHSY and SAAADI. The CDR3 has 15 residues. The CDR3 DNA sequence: TGCGCCAGCAGTGGGGGTGTCTCGTACCAAGAGACCCAGTACTTC. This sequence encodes CASSGGVSYQETQYF.

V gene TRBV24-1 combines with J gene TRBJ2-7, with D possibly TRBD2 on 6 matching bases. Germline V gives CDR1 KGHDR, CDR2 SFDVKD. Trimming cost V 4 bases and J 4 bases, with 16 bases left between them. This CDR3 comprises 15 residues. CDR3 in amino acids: CATSDPGGSPYEQYF. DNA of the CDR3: TGTGCCACCAGTGACCCCGGAGGGTCCCCTTACGAGCAGTACTTC.

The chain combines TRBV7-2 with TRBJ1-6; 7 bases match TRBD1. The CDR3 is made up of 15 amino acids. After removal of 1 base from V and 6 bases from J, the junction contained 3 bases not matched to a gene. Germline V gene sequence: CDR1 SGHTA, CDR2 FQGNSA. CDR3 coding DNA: TGTGCCAGCAGCTTAGAGGGACAGACTAATTCACCCCTCCACTTT. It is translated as CASSLEGQTNSPLHF.

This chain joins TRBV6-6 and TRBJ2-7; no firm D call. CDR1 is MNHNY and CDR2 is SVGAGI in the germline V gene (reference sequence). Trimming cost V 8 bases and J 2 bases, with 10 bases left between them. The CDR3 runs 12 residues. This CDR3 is CASAITTYEQYF. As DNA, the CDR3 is TGTGCCAGCGCAATTACCACCTACGAGCAGTACTTC.

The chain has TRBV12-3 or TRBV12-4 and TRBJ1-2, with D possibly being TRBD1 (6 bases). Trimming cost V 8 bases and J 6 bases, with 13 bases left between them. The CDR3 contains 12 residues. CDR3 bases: TGTGCCAGCGGATCTACAGGGAATGGCTACACCTTC. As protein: CASGSTGNGYTF.

This CDR3 reads CATTSPENYGYTF. The CDR3 DNA sequence: TGTGCCACTACGAGCCCAGAAAACTATGGCTACACCTTC. The genes are TRBV12-3 or TRBV12-4 and TRBJ1-2; D gene unclear. The CDR3 covers 13 residues. V was cut by 10 bases and J by 2 bases, with 14 bases left in between.

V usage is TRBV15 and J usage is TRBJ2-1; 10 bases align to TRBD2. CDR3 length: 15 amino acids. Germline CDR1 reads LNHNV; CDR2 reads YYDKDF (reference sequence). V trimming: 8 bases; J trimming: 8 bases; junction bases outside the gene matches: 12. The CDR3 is CATSQALAGYHEQFF. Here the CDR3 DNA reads TGTGCCACCTCCCAGGCACTAGCGGGGTACCATGAGCAGTTCTTC.

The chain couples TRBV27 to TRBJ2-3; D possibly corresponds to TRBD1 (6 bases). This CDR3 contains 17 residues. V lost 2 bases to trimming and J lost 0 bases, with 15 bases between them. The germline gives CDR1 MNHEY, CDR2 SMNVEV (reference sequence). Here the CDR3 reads CASSLGAGVSSTDTQYF. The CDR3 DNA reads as TGTGCCAGCAGTTTAGGGGCAGGGGTATCTAGCACAGATACGCAGTATTTT.

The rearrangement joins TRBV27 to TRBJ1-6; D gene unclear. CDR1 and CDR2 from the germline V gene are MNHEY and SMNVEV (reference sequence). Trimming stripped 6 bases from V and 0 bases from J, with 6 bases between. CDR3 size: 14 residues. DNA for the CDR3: TGTGCCAGCAGCGTAGGCTCCTATAATTCACCCCTCCACTTT. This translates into CASSVGSYNSPLHF.

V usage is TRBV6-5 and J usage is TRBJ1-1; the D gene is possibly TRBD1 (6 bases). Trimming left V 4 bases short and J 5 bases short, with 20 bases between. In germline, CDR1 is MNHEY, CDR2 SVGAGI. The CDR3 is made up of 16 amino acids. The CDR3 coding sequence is TGTGCCAGCAGTTGGGGAGGTTATGGCAGGGGAACTGAAGCTTTCTTT. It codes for CASSWGGYGRGTEAFF.

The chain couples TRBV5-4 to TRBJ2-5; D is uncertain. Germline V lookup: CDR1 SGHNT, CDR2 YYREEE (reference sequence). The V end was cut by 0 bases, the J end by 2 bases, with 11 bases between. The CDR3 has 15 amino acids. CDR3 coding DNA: TGTGCCAGCAGCTTGGAAGGTCTACCGCAAGAGACCCAGTACTTC. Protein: CASSLEGLPQETQYF.

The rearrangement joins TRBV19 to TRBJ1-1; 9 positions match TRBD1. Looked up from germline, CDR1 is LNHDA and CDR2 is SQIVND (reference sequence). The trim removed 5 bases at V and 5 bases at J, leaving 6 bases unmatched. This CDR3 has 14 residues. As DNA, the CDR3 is TGTGCCAGTAGTCTCGGGACAGGGCGGACTGAAGCTTTCTTT. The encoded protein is CASSLGTGRTEAFF.

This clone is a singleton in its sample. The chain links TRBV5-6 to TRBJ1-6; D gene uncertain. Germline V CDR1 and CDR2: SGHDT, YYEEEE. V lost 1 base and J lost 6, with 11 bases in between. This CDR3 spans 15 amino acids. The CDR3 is CASSLLSGVNSPLHF. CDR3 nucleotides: TGTGCCAGCAGCTTGTTGTCAGGTGTTAATTCACCCCTCCACTTT.

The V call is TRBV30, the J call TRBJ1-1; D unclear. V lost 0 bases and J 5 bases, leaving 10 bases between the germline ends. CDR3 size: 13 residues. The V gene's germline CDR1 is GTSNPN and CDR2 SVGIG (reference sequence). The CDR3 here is CAWSVSGLTEAFF. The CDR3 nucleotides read TGTGCCTGGAGTGTAAGCGGGCTAACTGAAGCTTTCTTT.

The CDR3 spells CASSSRTGGSYEQYF. The CDR3 coding sequence is TGTGCCAGCAGCAGCCGGACAGGGGGTTCCTACGAGCAGTACTTC. The rearrangement uses TRBV7-2 and TRBJ2-7; 10 nucleotides match TRBD1. CDR1 SGHTA and CDR2 FQGNSA come from the germline V gene. The junction had 5 bases not matched to a gene; V was cut back by 5 bases and J by 1 base. This CDR3 has 15 residues.

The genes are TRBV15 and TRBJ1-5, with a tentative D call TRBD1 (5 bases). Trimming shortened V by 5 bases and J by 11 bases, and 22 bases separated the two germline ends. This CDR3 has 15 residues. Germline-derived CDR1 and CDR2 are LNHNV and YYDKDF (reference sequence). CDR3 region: CATSATSRQLQSQHF. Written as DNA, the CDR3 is TGTGCCACCAGCGCCACCTCTCGACAGTTACAGTCCCAGCATTTT.

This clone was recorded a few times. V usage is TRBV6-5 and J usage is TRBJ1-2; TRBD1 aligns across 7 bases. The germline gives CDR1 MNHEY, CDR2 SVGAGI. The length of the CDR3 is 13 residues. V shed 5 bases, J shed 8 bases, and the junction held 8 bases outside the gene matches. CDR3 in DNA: TGTGCCAGCAGTCCTACAGGGGTCAACGGCTACACCTTC. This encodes CASSPTGVNGYTF.

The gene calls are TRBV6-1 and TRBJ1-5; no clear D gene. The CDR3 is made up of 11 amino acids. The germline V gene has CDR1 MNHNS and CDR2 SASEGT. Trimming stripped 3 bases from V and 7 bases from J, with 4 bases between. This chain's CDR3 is CASSEGQPQHF. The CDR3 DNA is TGTGCCAGCAGTGAGGGACAGCCCCAGCATTTT.

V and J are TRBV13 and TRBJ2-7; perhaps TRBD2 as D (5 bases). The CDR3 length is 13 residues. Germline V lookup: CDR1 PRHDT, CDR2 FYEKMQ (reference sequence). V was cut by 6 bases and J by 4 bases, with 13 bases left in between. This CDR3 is CASSSKRGYEQYF. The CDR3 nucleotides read TGTGCCAGCAGTTCGAAACGGGGTTACGAGCAGTACTTC.

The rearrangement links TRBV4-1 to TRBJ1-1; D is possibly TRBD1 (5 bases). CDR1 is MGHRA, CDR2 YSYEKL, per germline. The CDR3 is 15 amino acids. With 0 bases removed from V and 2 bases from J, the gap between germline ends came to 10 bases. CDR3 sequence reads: CASSQEPGLNTEAFF. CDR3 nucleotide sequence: TGCGCCAGCAGCCAAGAACCGGGACTTAACACTGAAGCTTTCTTT.

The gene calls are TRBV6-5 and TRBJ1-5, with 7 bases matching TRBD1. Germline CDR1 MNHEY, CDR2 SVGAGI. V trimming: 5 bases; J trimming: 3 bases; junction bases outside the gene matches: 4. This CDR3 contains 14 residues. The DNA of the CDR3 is TGTGCCAGCAGTACACAGGGGTTCAATCAGCCCCAGCATTTT. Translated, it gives CASSTQGFNQPQHF.

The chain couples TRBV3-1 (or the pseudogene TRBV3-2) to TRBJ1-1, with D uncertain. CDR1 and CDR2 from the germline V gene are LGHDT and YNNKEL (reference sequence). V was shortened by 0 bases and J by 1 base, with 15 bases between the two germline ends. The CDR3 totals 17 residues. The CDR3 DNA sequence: TGTGCCAGCAGCCAAGACCGCACCGGGCCTTCGAACACTGAAGCTTTCTTT. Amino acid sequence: CASSQDRTGPSNTEAFF.

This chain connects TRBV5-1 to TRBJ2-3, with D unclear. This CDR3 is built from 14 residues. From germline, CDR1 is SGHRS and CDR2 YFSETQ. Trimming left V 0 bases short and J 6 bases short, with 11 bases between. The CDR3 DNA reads TGCGCCAGCAGCTTGGCTCGGTCGGACGATACGCAGTATTTT. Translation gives CASSLARSDDTQYF.

The CDR3 bases are TGTGCCAGCAGTGACCCCGGGACCGCTGGAAACACCATATATTTT. It codes for CASSDPGTAGNTIYF. The chain combines TRBV25-1 with TRBJ1-3; D possibly corresponds to TRBD1 (5 bases). This CDR3 has 15 amino acids. V was cut by 3 bases and J by 2 bases, with 11 bases left in between. CDR1 MGHDK and CDR2 SYGVNS come from the germline V gene. The full variable domain, with the rest looked up from reference TRBV25-1 and TRBJ1-3, is EADIYQTPRYLVIGTGKKITLECSQTMGHDKMYWYQQDPGMELHLIHYSYGVNSTEKGDLSSESTVSRIRTEHFPLTLESARPSHTSQYLCASSDPGTAGNTIYFGEGSWLTVV.

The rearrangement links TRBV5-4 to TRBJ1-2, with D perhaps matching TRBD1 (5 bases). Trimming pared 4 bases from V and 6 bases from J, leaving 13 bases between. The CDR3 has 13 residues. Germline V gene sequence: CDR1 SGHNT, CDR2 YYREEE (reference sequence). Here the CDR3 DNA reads TGTGCCAGCAGCCAGAGAAGGGGAGATGGCTACACCTTC. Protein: CASSQRRGDGYTF.

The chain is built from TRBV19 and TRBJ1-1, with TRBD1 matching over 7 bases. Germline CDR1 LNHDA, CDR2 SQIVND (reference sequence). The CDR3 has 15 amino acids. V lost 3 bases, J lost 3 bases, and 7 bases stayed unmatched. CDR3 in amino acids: CASSMTGLGYTEAFF. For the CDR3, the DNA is TGTGCCAGTAGTATGACAGGGTTAGGGTACACTGAAGCTTTCTTT.

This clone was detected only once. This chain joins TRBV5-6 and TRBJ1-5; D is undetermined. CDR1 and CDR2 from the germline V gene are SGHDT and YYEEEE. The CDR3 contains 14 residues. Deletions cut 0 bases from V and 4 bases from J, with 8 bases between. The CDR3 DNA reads TGTGCCAGCAGCTTGGGGGCAGTTAATCAGCCCCAGCATTTT. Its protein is CASSLGAVNQPQHF.

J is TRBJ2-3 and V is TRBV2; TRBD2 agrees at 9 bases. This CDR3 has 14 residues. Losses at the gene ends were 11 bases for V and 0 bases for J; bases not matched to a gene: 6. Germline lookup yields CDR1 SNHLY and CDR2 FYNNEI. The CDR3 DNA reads TGTGCCCAAGGCGGGGGGGGAAGCACAGATACGCAGTATTTT. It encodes CAQGGGGSTDTQYF.

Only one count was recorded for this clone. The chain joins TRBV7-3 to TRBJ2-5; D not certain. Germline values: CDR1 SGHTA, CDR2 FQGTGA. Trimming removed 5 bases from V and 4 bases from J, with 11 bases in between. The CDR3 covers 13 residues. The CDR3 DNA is TGTGCCAGCAGCCGACTCGTAGGAGAGACCCAGTACTTC. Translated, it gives CASSRLVGETQYF.

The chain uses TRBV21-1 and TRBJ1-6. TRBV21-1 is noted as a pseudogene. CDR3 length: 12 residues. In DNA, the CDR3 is TGTGCCAGCGTCCCCGACAATTCACCCCTCCACTTT. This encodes CASVPDNSPLHF.